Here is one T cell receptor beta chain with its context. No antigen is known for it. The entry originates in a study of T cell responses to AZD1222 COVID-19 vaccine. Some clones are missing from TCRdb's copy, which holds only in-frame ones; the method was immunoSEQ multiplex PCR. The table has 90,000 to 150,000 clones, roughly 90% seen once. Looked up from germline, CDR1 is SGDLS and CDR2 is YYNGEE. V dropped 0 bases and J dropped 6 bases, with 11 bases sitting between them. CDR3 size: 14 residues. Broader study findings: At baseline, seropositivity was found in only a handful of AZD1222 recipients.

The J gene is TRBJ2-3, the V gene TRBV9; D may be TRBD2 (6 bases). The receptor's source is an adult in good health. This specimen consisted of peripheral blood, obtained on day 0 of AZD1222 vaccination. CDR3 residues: CASSVELASDTQYF. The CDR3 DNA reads TGTGCCAGCAGCGTAGAACTAGCATCGGATACGCAGTATTTT.